This TCR beta chain came from a study of T cell responses to AZD1222 COVID-19 vaccine. Trimming removed 6 bases at V and 5 bases at J, with 13 bases between. This CDR3 spans 13 amino acids. Germline values: CDR1 LGHDT, CDR2 YNNKEL (reference sequence). The repertoire was sequenced with immunoSEQ multiplex PCR; TCRdb's copy has only in-frame clones and lacks some. The table shows some 90,000 clones, with under 95% occurring only once. This chain links TRBV3-1 (or the pseudogene TRBV3-2) with TRBJ2-5, with D possibly TRBD1 on 6 matching bases. The material sequenced was peripheral blood, taken on day 0 of MenACWY control vaccination. The origin of this receptor is an adult in good health. CDR3 in amino acids: CASRGTGRETQYF. The CDR3 coding sequence is TGTGCCAGCAGAGGAACAGGGCGGGAGACCCAGTACTTC.